What follows are 10 T cell receptor beta chains derived from one specimen sequenced in a study of cytomegalovirus exposure and HLA in healthy donors. PCR was performed using 60 Vbeta and 13 Jbeta primers. Profiled with immunoSEQ multiplex PCR; TCRdb holds only in-frame clones, not every one. Here the sample spans roughly 100,000 clones, roughly 13% being singletons. Sequencing used PBMCs. The receptors stem from a middle-aged man in good health and CMV-seropositive.

A note on this clone: The same CDR3 can be traced to other DNA sequences in this sample. The chain links TRBV4-1 to TRBJ2-5, with 13 bases that match TRBD2. J was trimmed by 4 bases and V by 3 bases; bases with no gene match: 17. Per germline, CDR1 MGHRA and CDR2 YSYEKL. This CDR3 has 20 residues. The chain's CDR3 is CASSHLISGLAGVGRETQYF. The CDR3 DNA reads as TGCGCCAGCAGCCACCTCATTTCTGGACTAGCGGGAGTTGGACGAGAGACCCAGTACTTC.

V gene TRBV7-8 combines with J gene TRBJ2-3, with D maybe TRBD2 (5 bases). V was trimmed by 3 bases and J by 5 bases, leaving 12 bases between them. Germline V gene data show CDR1 as SGHVS and CDR2 as FQNEAQ. The CDR3 is 14 amino acids. CDR3 in amino acids: CASSFLGVEDTQYF. The CDR3 DNA reads TGTGCCAGCAGCTTTCTGGGAGTTGAAGATACGCAGTATTTT.

This sequence joins TRBV18 and TRBJ2-7, with 8 bases fitting TRBD2. V trimming: 0 bases; J trimming: 4 bases; junction bases outside the gene matches: 11. CDR1 and CDR2 (germline): KGHSH, LQKENI. The CDR3 consists of 17 residues. The CDR3 region has the DNA TGTGCCAGCTCACCACCGGCGTTAGCGGGATCAGTTTACGAGCAGTACTTC. It codes for CASSPPALAGSVYEQYF.

This clone showed up just a few times. V gene TRBV27 combines with J gene TRBJ2-7; 8 bases match TRBD1. In germline, CDR1 is MNHEY, CDR2 SMNVEV (reference sequence). CDR3 size: 14 residues. The trim removed 2 bases at V and 6 bases at J, leaving 6 bases unmatched. CDR3 loop: CASSLKADRVEQYF. In DNA, the CDR3 is TGTGCCAGCAGTTTAAAAGCGGACAGGGTCGAGCAGTACTTC.

This clone occurred a few times. The J gene is TRBJ2-5, the V gene TRBV5-8; D call uncertain. Trimming left V 9 bases short and J 1 base short, with 13 bases between. Germline CDR1 and CDR2: SGHTS and YDEGEE. The CDR3 totals 13 residues. The CDR3 sequence is CATILVGQETQYF. Written as DNA, the CDR3 is TGTGCCACAATCCTAGTGGGCCAAGAGACCCAGTACTTC.

Only a few counts were recorded for this clone. This chain links TRBV27 with TRBJ1-4; 10 bases line up with TRBD1. The germline V gene encodes CDR1 MNHEY and CDR2 SMNVEV (reference sequence). J was trimmed by 7 bases and V by 8 bases; bases with no gene match: 10. This CDR3 comprises 15 residues. The CDR3 bases are TGTGCCAGCGGGATAAGGACAGGGGGTTTTGAAAAACTGTTTTTT. Its protein is CASGIRTGGFEKLFF.

This clone was recorded a few times. This chain links TRBV2 with TRBJ2-2, with a weak D call TRBD2 (6 bases). Per germline, CDR1 SNHLY and CDR2 FYNNEI. The V end lost 1 base, the J end lost 4 bases, and 10 bases lay between the germline ends. This CDR3 region has 15 residues. The CDR3 is CASSEGRAATGELFF. CDR3 nucleotide sequence: TGTGCCAGCAGTGAAGGGAGGGCGGCCACCGGGGAGCTGTTTTTT.

The V call is TRBV11-2, the J call TRBJ1-2, with D unclear. Trimming took 2 bases from V and 2 from J, leaving 12 bases between them. Germline CDR1 SGHAT, CDR2 FQNNGV. The CDR3 is 15 amino acids. CDR3 protein: CASSLTASRNYGYTF. The CDR3 bases are TGTGCCAGCAGCTTAACAGCCAGCAGAAACTATGGCTACACCTTC.

The rearrangement links TRBV29-1 to TRBJ1-4; weak D call: TRBD1 (5 bases). Trimming took 0 bases from V and 4 from J, leaving 12 bases between them. This CDR3 comprises 15 residues. Per the germline V gene, CDR1 is SQVTM and CDR2 is ANQGSEA. CDR3 sequence (DNA): TGCAGCGTTGAAGATCTTAGGGGATATAATGAAAAACTGTTTTTT. Protein: CSVEDLRGYNEKLFF.

The CDR3 DNA follows: TGTGCCAGCAGCCCGGACTTTAGCTCCTACGAGCAGTACTTC. Protein: CASSPDFSSYEQYF. The chain couples TRBV5-6 to TRBJ2-7; D is perhaps TRBD2 (5 bases). Deletions cut 4 bases from V and 0 bases from J, with 11 bases between. The CDR3 length is 14 residues. Germline V gives CDR1 SGHDT, CDR2 YYEEEE.